This TCR beta chain was documented in a study of cytotoxic CD8 clonotypes in ibrutinib-treated CLL. Study-level results: Baseline clonality, above age-matched healthy donor levels, tracked circulating CD8+ T-cell counts. There were differences in sampling times between sustained-remission and progressing patients. The public clonotypes identified were infrequent and showed contraction or stability on treatment.

The repertoire was sequenced with immunoSEQ multiplex PCR; TCRdb's copy has only in-frame clones and lacks some. Of 30,000 to 40,000 clones in the sample, 69% were seen once. This CDR3 contains 14 residues. V trimming: 6 bases; J trimming: 3 bases; junction bases outside the gene matches: 4. Germline assignment: CDR1 LNHDA and CDR2 SQIVND (reference sequence). As to this clone: Its matching antigen is unknown.

The sequence was collected from a human donor with chronic lymphocytic leukemia. J is TRBJ2-7 and V is TRBV19, with 11 bases lining up with TRBD2. The material was PBMCs, obtained before ibrutinib treatment. This CDR3 reads CASRRLAGNYEQYF. The DNA of the CDR3 is TGTGCCAGTAGGAGACTAGCGGGAAACTACGAGCAGTACTTC.